These T cell receptor beta chains were read from a single sample in a study of identical twins. One entry per CDR3 protein results from TCRdb running MiXCR on the 5' RACE reads. The sample lists under 350,000 distinct CDR3 sequences, around 9.7% occurring once. This same sample was also taken into another study, of yellow fever vaccine responses in identical twins.

The sample was CD8+ T cells sorted from blood. The receptors come from a young woman in good health. Each CDR3 is given with its conserved first and last residue. The D gene is left open where the match is weak. Only some rows state a clone size, as once, few, many or a class for expanded clones.

V gene	D gene	clone size	J gene	CDR3 protein	CDR3 DNA
TRBV7-9	-	-	TRBJ2-7	CASSLGGGRPNYEQYF	TGTGCCAGCAGCTTAGGCGGTGGGCGGCCGAACTACGAGCAGTACTTC
TRBV18	TRBD1	-	TRBJ2-7	CASSPRGQGAYEQYF	TGTGCCAGCTCACCACGGGGACAGGGCGCCTACGAGCAGTACTTC
TRBV4-3	-	-	TRBJ2-7	CASSQTRVSSYEQYF	TGCGCCAGCAGCCAGACTAGGGTAAGCTCCTACGAGCAGTACTTC
TRBV29-1	-	many	TRBJ1-1	CSVGPGANTEAFF	TGCAGCGTTGGTCCAGGGGCGAACACTGAAGCTTTCTTT
TRBV20-1	TRBD1	few	TRBJ2-2	CSATQTGVYTGELFF	TGCAGTGCTACTCAGACAGGGGTCTACACCGGGGAGCTGTTTTTT
TRBV4-1	TRBD1	few	TRBJ1-2	CASSQDGGQGYYGYTF	TGCGCCAGCAGCCAAGATGGGGGACAGGGGTACTATGGCTACACCTTC
TRBV6-1	-	many	TRBJ2-6	CASLPSRPPSGANVLTF	TGTGCCAGCCTCCCTAGTCGTCCCCCTAGCGGGGCCAACGTCCTGACTTTC
TRBV5-1	-	many	TRBJ1-2	CASSLVPDYGYTF	TGCGCCAGCAGCTTGGTCCCGGACTATGGCTACACCTTC
TRBV7-9	-	few	TRBJ2-7	CASSGAVSYEQYF	TGTGCCAGCAGTGGGGCCGTTTCCTACGAGCAGTACTTC
TRBV5-1	TRBD2	many	TRBJ2-6	CASSDGGRFSGANVLTF	TGCGCCAGCAGCGACGGGGGGAGGTTCTCTGGGGCCAACGTCCTGACTTTC
TRBV3-1	TRBD2	few	TRBJ2-5	CASSPEGLAGETQYF	TGTGCCAGCAGCCCCGAAGGGCTAGCGGGGGAGACCCAGTACTTC
TRBV6-2/TRBV6-3	TRBD1	few	TRBJ2-7	CASSYPTGTGGHEQYF	TGTGCCAGCAGTTACCCCACCGGGACAGGGGGCCACGAGCAGTACTTC
TRBV7-2	TRBD2	few	TRBJ2-1	CASSSGLAGGSEQFF	TGTGCCAGCAGCTCCGGACTAGCGGGGGGGAGTGAGCAGTTCTTC
TRBV9	-	-	TRBJ2-2	CASSVGGGQSNTGELFF	TGTGCCAGCAGCGTAGGTGGCGGACAATCGAACACCGGGGAGCTGTTTTTT
TRBV4-3	-	-	TRBJ2-1	CANSQDRTQNEQFF	TGCGCCAACAGCCAAGACAGGACGCAGAATGAGCAGTTCTTC
TRBV7-8	TRBD2	few	TRBJ2-7	CASSPRVVSSGTQQYF	TGTGCCAGCAGCCCTAGGGTGGTGTCTAGCGGGACCCAGCAGTACTTC
TRBV27	-	-	TRBJ1-4	CASSLGWANEKLFF	TGTGCCAGCAGTCTAGGGTGGGCTAATGAAAAACTGTTTTTT